This is a list of T cell receptor beta chains from one sample in a study of identifying expanded T cells in peripheral blood. Produced via immunoSEQ multiplex PCR; TCRdb's table is partial and in-frame only. The sample has about 78,000 clones, more than 75% seen once. Sequenced input: blood. The receptors derive from a person aged 18 to 70 in good health. CDR3s include the opening cysteine and the closing phenylalanine or tryptophan. D genes are given only for firm matches.

J	D	V	CDR3	DNA
TRBJ2-7	-	TRBV5-1	CASSAGGQETYEQYF	TGCGCCAGCAGCGCGGGGGGACAGGAAACCTACGAGCAGTACTTC
TRBJ2-2	-	TRBV25-1	CASRRVAGELFF	TGTGCCAGCAGAAGGGTGGCCGGGGAGCTGTTTTTT
TRBJ2-7	TRBD1	TRBV6-5	CASSRQGDEQYF	TGTGCCAGCAGCCGTCAGGGGGACGAGCAGTACTTC
TRBJ2-2	-	TRBV30	CAWTKAGELFF	TGTGCCTGGACCAAGGCCGGGGAGCTGTTTTTT
TRBJ2-2	-	TRBV6-5	CASSYMNTGELFF	TGTGCCAGCAGTTACATGAACACCGGGGAGCTGTTTTTT
TRBJ2-1	TRBD2	TRBV4-2	CASSQDPSGGRNEQFF	TGTGCCAGCAGCCAAGATCCCAGCGGGGGCAGGAATGAGCAGTTCTTC
TRBJ1-6	-	TRBV25-1	CASGGYSSYNSPLHF	TGTGCCAGCGGGGGGTATTCCTCCTATAATTCACCCCTCCACTTT
TRBJ1-1	-	TRBV6-6	CASSPGEAFF	TGTGCCAGCAGTCCCGGAGAAGCTTTCTTT
TRBJ2-7	-	TRBV10-2	CASGSEQYF	TGCGCCAGCGGGAGCGAGCAGTACTTC
TRBJ2-5	-	TRBV20-1	CSASGETQYF	TGCAGTGCTAGTGGGGAGACCCAGTACTTC
TRBJ1-5	TRBD1	TRBV2	CASRKQGASQPQHF	TGTGCCAGCAGGAAACAGGGGGCGAGTCAGCCCCAGCATTTT
TRBJ1-6	-	TRBV2	CASSALSQGYNSPLHF	TGTGCCAGCAGTGCCCTTTCACAGGGTTATAATTCACCCCTCCACTTT
TRBJ1-4	-	TRBV20-1	CSALRGEKLFF	TGCAGTGCCCTACGGGGAGAAAAACTGTTTTTT
TRBJ2-7	-	TRBV10-3	CAITESPAYEQYF	TGTGCCATCACCGAATCCCCAGCGTACGAGCAGTACTTC
TRBJ2-5	-	TRBV10-3	CAISELGGETQYF	TGTGCCATCAGTGAACTTGGGGGAGAGACCCAGTACTTC
TRBJ2-1	TRBD2	TRBV10-3	CAISNREAPSYNEQFF	TGTGCCATCAGTAACCGGGAGGCCCCCTCCTACAATGAGCAGTTCTTC
TRBJ2-7	TRBD1	TRBV9	CASSPNPDREYEQYF	TGTGCCAGCAGCCCGAATCCCGACAGGGAGTACGAGCAGTACTTC